This TCR beta chain was documented in a study of patients and donors after allogeneic stem cell transplantation. CDR1 is DFQATT and CDR2 is SNEGSKA in the germline V gene (reference sequence). The CDR3 consists of 12 residues. Trimming pared 3 bases from V and 2 bases from J, leaving 4 bases between. TCRdb reanalysed the RT-PCR reads using MiXCR and keeps one entry per CDR3 protein. The table shows fewer than 250,000 distinct CDR3 sequences, with roughly 13% occurring only once. Sequenced input: blood, either unsorted or a sorted T cell fraction (not recorded which). The clonotype originates from a human donor who was either an allogeneic HSCT recipient or a stem cell or donor lymphocyte infusion donor (not recorded which). It is not recorded whose cells these are; they may come from a transplant donor. The rearrangement uses TRBV20-1 and TRBJ1-4; D remains unclear. The CDR3 is CSARGTNEKLFF. CDR3 nucleotide sequence: TGCAGTGCTAGGGGGACTAATGAAAAACTGTTTTTT.